This T cell receptor (beta chain) was recorded in a study of T cell responses to AZD1222 COVID-19 vaccine. Sequencing used immunoSEQ multiplex PCR; TCRdb keeps in-frame clones, though not all of them. The data contain roughly 50,000 clones, roughly 85% of them singletons. With regard to this clone: Its antigen is not identified.

The analysis combined second doses at about 4 or about 12 weeks. Findings of the study overall: Following two doses of AZD1222, Spike-specific TCR breadth and depth rose. Reportedly, nearly half of unique spike TCRs recognized epitopes outside B.1.351/B.1.1.7 mutations.

The input for sequencing was peripheral blood, taken 28 days after the second AZD1222 dose. The clonotype was recovered from an adult who received the AZD1222 COVID-19 vaccine.

This chain's CDR3 is CASSQGDVPSYNEQFF. CDR3 DNA: TGTGCCAGCAGCCAAGGGGACGTACCCTCCTACAATGAGCAGTTCTTC. The rearrangement uses TRBV3-1 (or the pseudogene TRBV3-2) and TRBJ2-1; either TRBD1 or TRBD2 may supply D (5 bases each). The CDR3 spans 16 residues. The V end lost 1 base, the J end lost 0 bases, and 10 bases lay between the germline ends. The germline V gene has CDR1 LGHDT and CDR2 YNNKEL (reference sequence).